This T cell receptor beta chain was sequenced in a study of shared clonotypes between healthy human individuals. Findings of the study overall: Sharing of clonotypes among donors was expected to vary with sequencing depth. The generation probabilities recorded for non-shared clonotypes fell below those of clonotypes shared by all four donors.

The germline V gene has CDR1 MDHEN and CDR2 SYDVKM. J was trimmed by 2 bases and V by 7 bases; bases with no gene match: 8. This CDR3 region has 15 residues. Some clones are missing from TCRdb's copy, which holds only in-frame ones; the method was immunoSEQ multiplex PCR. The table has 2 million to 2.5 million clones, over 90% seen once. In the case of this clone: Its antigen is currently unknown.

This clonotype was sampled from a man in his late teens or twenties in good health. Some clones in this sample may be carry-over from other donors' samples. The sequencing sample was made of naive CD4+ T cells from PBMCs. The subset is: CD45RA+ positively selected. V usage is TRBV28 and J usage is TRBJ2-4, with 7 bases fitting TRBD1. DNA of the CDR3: TGTGCCAGCAATACCGGGACAGCAACCAAAAACATTCAGTACTTC. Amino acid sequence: CASNTGTATKNIQYF.